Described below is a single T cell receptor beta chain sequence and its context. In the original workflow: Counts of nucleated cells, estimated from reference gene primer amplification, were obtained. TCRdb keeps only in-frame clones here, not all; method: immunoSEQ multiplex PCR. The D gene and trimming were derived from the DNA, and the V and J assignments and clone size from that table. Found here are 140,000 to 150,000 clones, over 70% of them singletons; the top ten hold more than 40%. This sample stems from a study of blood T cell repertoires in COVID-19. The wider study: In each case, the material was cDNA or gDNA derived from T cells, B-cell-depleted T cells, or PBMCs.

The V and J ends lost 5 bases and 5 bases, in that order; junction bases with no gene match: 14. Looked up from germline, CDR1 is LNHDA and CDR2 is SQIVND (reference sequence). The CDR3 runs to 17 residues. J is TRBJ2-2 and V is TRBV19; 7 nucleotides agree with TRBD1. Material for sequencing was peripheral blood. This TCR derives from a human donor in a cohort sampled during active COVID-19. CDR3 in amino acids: CASSADFRGSGTGELFF. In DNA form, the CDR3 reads TGTGCCAGTAGTGCGGACTTCAGGGGGTCGGGTACCGGGGAGCTGTTTTTT.